This T cell receptor beta chain was identified during a study of molecular identifiers for immune sequencing clone quantification. Study-wide findings and caveats: Identical TCR molecules sharing a barcode could underestimate highly expanded clone sizes.

On this clonotype itself: As yet, its antigen is unknown.

Trimming shortened V by 1 base and J by 8 bases, and 13 bases separated the two germline ends. Germline assignment: CDR1 SGHNT and CDR2 YYREEE (reference sequence). The CDR3 has 15 residues. With listed TCR primers and previously described methods, bulk TCR libraries were prepared. TCRdb ran MiXCR on the PCR reads and lists one entry per CDR3 protein. Among 55,000 to 75,000 distinct CDR3 sequences listed, less than 20% were seen once. The V gene is TRBV5-4, the J gene TRBJ1-6; D is ambiguous. The sequence came from a human donor in good health. Some libraries in this study had Jurkat cell RNA spiked in. The sample was naive CD8+ T cells from blood, with Jurkat cell RNA spiked in. Subset meaning: FACS-sorted CD8+CD4-CCR7+CD45RA+ naive T cells. CDR3 coding DNA: TGTGCCAGCAGCTTGATCGGGTATCCGGATTCACCCCTCCACTTT. Translation gives CASSLIGYPDSPLHF.